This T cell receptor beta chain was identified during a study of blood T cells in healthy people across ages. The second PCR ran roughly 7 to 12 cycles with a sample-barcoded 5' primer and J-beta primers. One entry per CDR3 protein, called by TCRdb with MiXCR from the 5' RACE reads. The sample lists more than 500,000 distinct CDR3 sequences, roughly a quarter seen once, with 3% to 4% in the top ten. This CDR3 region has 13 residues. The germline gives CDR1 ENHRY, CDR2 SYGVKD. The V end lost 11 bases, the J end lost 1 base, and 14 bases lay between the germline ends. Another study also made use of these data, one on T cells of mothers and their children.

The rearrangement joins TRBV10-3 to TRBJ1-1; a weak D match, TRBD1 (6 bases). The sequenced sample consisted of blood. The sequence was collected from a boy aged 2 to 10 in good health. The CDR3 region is CAVAGTTNTEAFF. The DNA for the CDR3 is TGTGCCGTAGCCGGGACAACGAACACTGAAGCTTTCTTT.